Listed below are T cell receptor beta chains from one sample, sequenced in a study of control samples from healthy donors and cancer patients. Here immunoSEQ multiplex PCR was the method, and the copy in TCRdb shows in-frame clones only, minus some. The table shows about 100,000 clones, with roughly 87% occurring only once. Sequencing was carried out using blood. These receptors were collected from a woman in her forties or fifties in good health. The CDR3 runs from the conserved cysteine through the conserved F or W. The D gene is left open where the match is weak. The size of a clone is reported for some rows only, either as once, few or many, or as a class for expanded clones.

TRBV11-2	.	.	TRBJ1-2	CASSLAPSGYGYTF	TGTGCCAGCAGCTTAGCCCCTTCAGGGTATGGCTACACCTTC
TRBV2	.	.	TRBJ2-7	CASRESSYEQYF	TGTGCCAGCAGGGAGAGCTCCTACGAGCAGTACTTC
TRBV30	few	.	TRBJ1-2	CAWQLASSNYGYTF	TGTGCCTGGCAACTTGCCTCATCTAACTATGGCTACACCTTC
TRBV10-3	.	TRBD1	TRBJ1-1	CAISTIDRGLMNTEAFF	TGTGCCATCAGTACCATCGACAGGGGGCTCATGAACACTGAAGCTTTCTTT
TRBV11-2	.	TRBD2	TRBJ2-3	CASLKPPREGPDTQYF	TGTGCCAGCCTCAAACCCCCGCGGGAGGGCCCAGATACGCAGTATTTT
TRBV5-5	.	TRBD1	TRBJ2-5	CASSLQGKETQYF	TGTGCCAGCAGCCTACAGGGGAAAGAGACCCAGTACTTC
TRBV5-6	.	.	TRBJ1-2	CASSPRGNYGYTF	TGTGCCAGCAGCCCCAGGGGAAACTATGGCTACACCTTC
TRBV2	.	.	TRBJ1-5	CASSAEGDNSNQPQHF	TGTGCCAGCAGCGCCGAAGGGGACAATAGCAATCAGCCCCAGCATTTT
TRBV10-3	.	.	TRBJ1-6	CAINDGSSYNSPLHF	TGTGCCATCAATGACGGAAGCTCCTATAATTCACCCCTCCACTTT
TRBV3-1/TRBV3-2	.	TRBD1	TRBJ2-5	CASSQARDRAPETQYF	TGTGCCAGCAGCCAAGCCCGGGACAGGGCACCAGAGACCCAGTACTTC
TRBV9	.	.	TRBJ2-3	CASSVDQGRHTQYF	TGTGCCAGCAGCGTGGACCAAGGGCGACATACGCAGTATTTT
TRBV5-1	.	.	TRBJ1-4	CASSLKGSGAGEKLFF	TGCGCCAGCAGCTTGAAGGGCTCGGGGGCAGGGGAAAAACTGTTTTTT
TRBV19	.	.	TRBJ1-6	CASRTTYNSPLHF	TGTGCCAGTAGGACAACCTATAATTCACCCCTCCACTTT
TRBV18	.	.	TRBJ2-2	CASSPPLGFNTGELFF	TGTGCCAGCTCACCACCCCTTGGGTTCAACACCGGGGAGCTGTTTTTT
TRBV7-2	.	TRBD2	TRBJ2-1	CASSPGGGSSHNEQFF	TGTGCCAGCAGCCCCGGTGGCGGGAGCTCCCACAATGAGCAGTTCTTC
TRBV19	.	TRBD2	TRBJ2-1	CASSIQLPGLAGVNEQFF	TGTGCCAGTAGTATACAGTTGCCGGGTCTAGCGGGAGTGAATGAGCAGTTCTTC
TRBV2	.	TRBD2	TRBJ2-3	CASSVGNSGTDTQYF	TGTGCCAGCTCCGTGGGGAATAGCGGGACAGATACGCAGTATTTT
TRBV4-1	many	.	TRBJ2-7	CASSRAESSYEQYF	TGCGCCAGCAGCCGGGCAGAGAGCTCCTACGAGCAGTACTTC
TRBV27	.	.	TRBJ1-6	CASSIPRVSPLHF	TGTGCCAGCAGTATTCCTAGAGTTTCACCCCTCCACTTT
TRBV18	.	TRBD1	TRBJ1-2	CASSPRTGDGGYTF	TGTGCCAGCTCACCAAGGACAGGGGATGGCGGCTACACCTTC
TRBV19	once	TRBD1	TRBJ1-5	CASSRDSVRDQPQHF	TGTGCCAGTAGTCGGGACAGCGTCCGCGATCAGCCCCAGCATTTT
TRBV6-4	.	.	TRBJ2-6	CASSLDGANVLTF	TGTGCCAGCAGTTTAGACGGGGCCAACGTCCTGACTTTC
TRBV18	.	.	TRBJ1-1	CASSPPSWANEAFF	TGTGCCAGCTCACCACCTAGTTGGGCGAATGAAGCTTTCTTT
TRBV5-4	.	TRBD1	TRBJ1-6	CASSLGGQGAYSPLHF	TGTGCCAGCAGCTTGGGGGGTCAGGGGGCCTATTCACCCCTCCACTTT
TRBV28	.	TRBD1	TRBJ1-4	CASSAAGQGREKLFF	TGTGCCAGCAGTGCCGCCGGACAGGGTCGGGAAAAACTGTTTTTT